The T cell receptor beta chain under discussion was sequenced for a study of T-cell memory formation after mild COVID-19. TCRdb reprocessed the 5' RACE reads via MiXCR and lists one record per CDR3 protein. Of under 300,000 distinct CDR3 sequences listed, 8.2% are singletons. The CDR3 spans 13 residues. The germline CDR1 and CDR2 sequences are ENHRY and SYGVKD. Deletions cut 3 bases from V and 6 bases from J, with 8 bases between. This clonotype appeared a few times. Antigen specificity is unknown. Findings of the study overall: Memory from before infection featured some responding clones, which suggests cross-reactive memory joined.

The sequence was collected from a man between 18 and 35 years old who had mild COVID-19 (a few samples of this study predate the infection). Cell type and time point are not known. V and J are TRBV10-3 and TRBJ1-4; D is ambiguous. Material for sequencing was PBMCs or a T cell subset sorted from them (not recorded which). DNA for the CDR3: TGTGCCATCAGTGACAGGCCAGATGAAAAACTGTTTTTT. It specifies CAISDRPDEKLFF.